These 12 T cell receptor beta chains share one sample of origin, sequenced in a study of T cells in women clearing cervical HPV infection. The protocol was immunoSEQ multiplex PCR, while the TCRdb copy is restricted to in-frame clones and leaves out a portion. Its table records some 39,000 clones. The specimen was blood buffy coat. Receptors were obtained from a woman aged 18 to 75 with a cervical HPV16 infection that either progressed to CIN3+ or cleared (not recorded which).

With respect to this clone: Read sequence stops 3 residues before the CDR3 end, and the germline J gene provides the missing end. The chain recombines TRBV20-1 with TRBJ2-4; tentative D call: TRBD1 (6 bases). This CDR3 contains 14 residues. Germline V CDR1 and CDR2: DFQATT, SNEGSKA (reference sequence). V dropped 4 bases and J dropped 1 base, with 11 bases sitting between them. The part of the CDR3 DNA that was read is TGCAGTGCTATCACAGGGACGGCCAAAAACATT. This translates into CSAITGTAKNI. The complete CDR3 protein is CSAITGTAKNIQYF.

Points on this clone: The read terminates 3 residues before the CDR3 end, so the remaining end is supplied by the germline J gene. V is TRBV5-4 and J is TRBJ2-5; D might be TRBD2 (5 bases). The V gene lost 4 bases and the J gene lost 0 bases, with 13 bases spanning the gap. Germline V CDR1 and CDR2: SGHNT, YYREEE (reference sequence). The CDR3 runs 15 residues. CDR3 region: CASSERATYQETQYF. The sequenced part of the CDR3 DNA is TGTGCCAGCAGCGAGAGGGCGACATACCAAGAGACC.

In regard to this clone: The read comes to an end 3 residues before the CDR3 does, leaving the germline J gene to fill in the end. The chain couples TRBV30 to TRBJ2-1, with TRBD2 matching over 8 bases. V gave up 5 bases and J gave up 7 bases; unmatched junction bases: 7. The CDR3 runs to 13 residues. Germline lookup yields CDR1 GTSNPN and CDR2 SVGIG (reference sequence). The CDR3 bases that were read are TGTGCCTGGTCCCGCGGGAGGATTAATGAG. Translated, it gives CAWSRGRINE. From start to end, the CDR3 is CAWSRGRINEQFF.

CDR3 DNA, as far as it was read: TGTGCCAGCAGCACCACGGGGGGGCCACAAGAGACC. Translated: CASSTTGGPQET. The complete CDR3 reads CASSTTGGPQETQYF. The chain links TRBV11-2 to TRBJ2-5; 8 positions match TRBD2. Read coverage stops 3 residues before the CDR3 terminus; the germline J gene supplies the remainder. With 5 bases clipped from V and 2 bases from J, the junction kept 7 bases outside the gene matches. This CDR3 comprises 15 residues. Germline V gene sequence: CDR1 SGHAT, CDR2 FQNNGV.

The CDR3 loop is CASSLESGGEETQYF. CDR3 bases read: TGTGCCAGCAGCTTGGAATCAGGGGGCGAAGAGACC. The chain combines TRBV5-4 with TRBJ2-5; 8 bases map to TRBD1. The CDR3 end falls 3 residues outside the read, so it is completed with the germline J gene. CDR3 size: 15 residues. Per the germline V gene, CDR1 is SGHNT and CDR2 is YYREEE (reference sequence). V was pared by 0 bases and J by 3 bases, with 4 bases of the junction left unmatched.

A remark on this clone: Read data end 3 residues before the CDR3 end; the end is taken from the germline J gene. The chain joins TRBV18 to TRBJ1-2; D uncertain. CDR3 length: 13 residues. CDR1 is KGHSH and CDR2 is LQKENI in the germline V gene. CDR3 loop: CASSPTSGGSYTF. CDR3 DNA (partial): TGTGCCAGCTCACCAACTAGCGGTGGGTCC.

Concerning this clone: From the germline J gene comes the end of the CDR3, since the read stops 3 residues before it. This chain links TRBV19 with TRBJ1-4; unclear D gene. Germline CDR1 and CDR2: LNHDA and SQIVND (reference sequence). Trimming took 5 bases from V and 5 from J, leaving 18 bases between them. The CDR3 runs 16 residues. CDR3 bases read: TGTGCCAGTAGTCCCCCCCCACTATACGGGAATGAAAAA. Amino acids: CASSPPPLYGNEK. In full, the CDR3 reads CASSPPPLYGNEKLFF.

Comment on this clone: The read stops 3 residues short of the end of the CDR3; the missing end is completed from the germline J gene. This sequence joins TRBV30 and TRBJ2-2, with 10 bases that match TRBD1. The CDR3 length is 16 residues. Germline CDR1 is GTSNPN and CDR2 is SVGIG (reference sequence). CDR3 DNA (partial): TGTGCCTGGAAGTCCCGGGACAGGGGTCGGCCTTCACCG. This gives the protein CAWKSRDRGRPSP. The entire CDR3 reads CAWKSRDRGRPSPLFF.

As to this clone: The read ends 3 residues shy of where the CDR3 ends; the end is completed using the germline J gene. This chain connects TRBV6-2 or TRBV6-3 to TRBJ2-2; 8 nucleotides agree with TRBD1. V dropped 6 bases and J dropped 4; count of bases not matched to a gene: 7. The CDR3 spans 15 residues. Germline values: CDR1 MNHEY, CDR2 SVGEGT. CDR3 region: CASSTGGQSTGELFF. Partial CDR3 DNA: TGTGCCAGCAGCACAGGGGGACAGAGCACCGGGGAG.

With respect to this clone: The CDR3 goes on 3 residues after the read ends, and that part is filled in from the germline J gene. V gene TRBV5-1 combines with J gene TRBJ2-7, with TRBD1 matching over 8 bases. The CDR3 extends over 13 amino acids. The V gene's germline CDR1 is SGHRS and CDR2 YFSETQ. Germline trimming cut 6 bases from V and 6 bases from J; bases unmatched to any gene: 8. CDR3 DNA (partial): TGCGCCAGCACCCAGGGACAGGCCCTCGAG. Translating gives CASTQGQALE. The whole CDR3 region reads CASTQGQALEQYF.

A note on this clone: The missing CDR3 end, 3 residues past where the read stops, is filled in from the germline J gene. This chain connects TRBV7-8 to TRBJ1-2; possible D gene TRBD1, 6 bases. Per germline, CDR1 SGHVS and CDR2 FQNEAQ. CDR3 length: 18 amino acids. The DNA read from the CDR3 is TGTGCCAGCAGCCCTAGTCAGGGGACTAGCGGGAGGGGAGATACC. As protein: CASSPSQGTSGRGDT. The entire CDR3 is CASSPSQGTSGRGDTYTF.

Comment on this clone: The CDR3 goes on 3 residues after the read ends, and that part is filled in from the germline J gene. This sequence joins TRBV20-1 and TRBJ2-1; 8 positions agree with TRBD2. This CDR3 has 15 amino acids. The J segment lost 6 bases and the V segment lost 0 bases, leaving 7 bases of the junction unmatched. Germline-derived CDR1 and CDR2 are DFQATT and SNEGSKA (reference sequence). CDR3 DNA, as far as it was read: TGCAGTGCTAGAGATCGGGGGGGGTCGGTCAATGAG. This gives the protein CSARDRGGSVNE. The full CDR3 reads CSARDRGGSVNEQFF.